The 30 T cell receptor beta chains presented below share a single source sample, sequenced in a study of regulatory T cells in long-lasting Graves disease. HTBI primers from iRepertoire and Arm-PCR of CDR3 regions yielded the TCR beta libraries. TCRdb passed the multiplex PCR reads through MiXCR, listing each CDR3 protein once. The data show more than 350,000 distinct CDR3 sequences, about 16% seen once. As to time point: newly diagnosed GD, antithyroid drugs for less than 3 months. RNA isolated from PBMCs was used to make the TCR library. The same specimen was also included in a second study, on T cells in Graves' hyperthyroidism and ophthalmopathy.

This material consisted of peripheral blood mononuclear cells (PBMCs), taken at new diagnosis, from a patient treated with antithyroid drugs. The receptor set was obtained from a woman aged 25 to 45 with Graves disease.

This clonotype has ten or more counts. This chain links TRBV9 with TRBJ2-1; maybe TRBD2 (6 bases). Germline loops: CDR1 SGDLS, CDR2 YYNGEE. There are 14 residues in the CDR3. The CDR3 region is CATPGGPDYNEQFF. Written as DNA, the CDR3 is TGTGCGACGCCAGGAGGGCCGGACTACAATGAGCAGTTCTTC.

A remark on this clonotype: A read error is possible here, since a much larger clone lies one base away. The chain carries TRBV15 and TRBJ2-1; a possible D gene is TRBD2 (6 bases). V lost 0 bases and J lost 10, with 16 bases in between. The CDR3 spans 15 residues. From germline, CDR1 is LNHNV and CDR2 YYDKDF (reference sequence). CDR3 amino acids: CATSRDREIPYEQFF. The CDR3 nucleotides read TGTGCCACCAGCAGAGACCGGGAGATCCCCTACGAGCAGTTCTTC. The whole variable domain, filled in from reference TRBV15 and TRBJ2-1, reads DAMVIQNPRYQVTQFGKPVTLSCSQTLNHNVMYWYQQKSSQAPKLLFHYYDKDFNNEADTPDNFQSRRPNTSFCFLDIRSPGLGDTAMYLCATSRDREIPYEQFFGPGTRLTVL.

This clonotype was detected many times. This chain uses TRBV18 with TRBJ1-1; D unclear. V lost 3 bases and J lost 4, with 9 bases in between. From germline, CDR1 is KGHSH and CDR2 LQKENI. This CDR3 contains 13 residues. Here the CDR3 reads CASSPKDGTEAFF. For the CDR3, the DNA is TGTGCCAGCTCACCTAAAGACGGCACTGAAGCTTTCTTT.

This clonotype was detected many times. This chain links TRBV7-2 with TRBJ2-3; no definite D call. Trimming stripped 1 base from V and 6 bases from J, with 5 bases between. Per the germline V gene, CDR1 is SGHTA and CDR2 is FQGNSA. The CDR3 consists of 12 residues. The DNA of the CDR3 is TGTGCCAGCAGCTTAGACGGGGATACGCAGTATTTT. It encodes CASSLDGDTQYF.

This clonotype was seen just once. The chain has TRBV28 and TRBJ2-1; 15 bases are shared with TRBD2. Germline CDR1 reads MDHEN; CDR2 reads SYDVKM. V shed 6 bases, J shed 10 bases, and the junction held 7 bases outside the gene matches. This CDR3 is 15 amino acids long. CDR3 loop: CASSPGLAGGDEQFF. CDR3 DNA sequence: TGTGCCAGCAGCCCTGGACTAGCGGGAGGGGACGAGCAGTTCTTC.

Many counts were recorded for this clonotype. The chain has TRBV11-3 and TRBJ2-1, with a possible D match to TRBD2 (5 bases). Between the trimmed V and J ends, which lost 5 bases and 5 bases, there was a span of 13 bases. Germline CDR1 SGHNT, CDR2 YENEEA. This CDR3 has 14 amino acids. The CDR3 DNA follows: TGTGCCAGCAGCCCACGGGGAGCCAACAATGAGCAGTTCTTC. Translation: CASSPRGANNEQFF. Full variable domain (missing parts from reference TRBV11-3 and TRBJ2-1): EAGVVQSPRYKIIEKKQPVAFWCNPISGHNTLYWYLQNLGQGPELLIRYENEEAVDDSQLPKDRFSAERLKGVDSTLKIQPAELGDSAVYLCASSPRGANNEQFFGPGTRLTVL.

In this sample, this clonotype turned up many times. The rearrangement links TRBV3-1 to TRBJ1-2; 12 bases agree with TRBD1. J was trimmed by 4 bases and V by 0 bases; bases with no gene match: 6. Germline CDR1 LGHDT, CDR2 YNNKEL (reference sequence). The CDR3 length is 17 residues. CDR3 region: CASSQEVRDRGLYGYTF. The CDR3 DNA reads TGTGCCAGCAGCCAAGAGGTCCGGGACAGGGGGCTCTATGGCTACACCTTC.

In its sample, this clonotype was seen a few times. The chain links TRBV5-1 to TRBJ2-1; no clear D. V shed 4 bases and J shed 4 bases, with 6 bases lying between them. Germline lookup yields CDR1 SGHRS and CDR2 YFSETQ. This CDR3 has 12 amino acids. CDR3 protein: CASSHLYNEQFF. As DNA, the CDR3 is TGCGCCAGCAGCCATCTATACAATGAGCAGTTCTTC.

This clonotype was picked up many times. The rearrangement joins TRBV2 to TRBJ1-5; D call uncertain. The CDR3 extends over 15 amino acids. The V end was cut by 2 bases, the J end by 2 bases, with 10 bases between. Germline V gives CDR1 SNHLY, CDR2 FYNNEI. CDR3: CASSEWEIGNQPQHF. The CDR3 nucleotides are TGTGCCAGCAGTGAATGGGAGATAGGCAATCAGCCCCAGCATTTT.

The chain links TRBV3-1 to TRBJ2-7; maybe TRBD2 (5 bases). This CDR3 spans 14 amino acids. The V gene lost 5 bases and the J gene lost 2 bases, with 13 bases spanning the gap. The germline gives CDR1 LGHDT, CDR2 YNNKEL (reference sequence). DNA for the CDR3: TGTGCCAGCAGCGAAGCAGCGACTACCTACGAGCAGTACTTC. Translation: CASSEAATTYEQYF.

The table lists this clonotype with a count of one. This may be a read error: a much more frequent sequence differs by one nucleotide. This chain connects TRBV16 to TRBJ1-1; D not resolved. Trimming removed 3 bases from V and 4 bases from J, with 12 bases in between. Germline-derived CDR1 and CDR2 are KGHSY and FQNENV. CDR3 length: 14 amino acids. CDR3 nucleotides: TGTGCCAGCAGCCAGCCCAGTTTGAGCACTGAAGCTTTCTTT. This encodes CASSQPSLSTEAFF.

On this clonotype: A much larger clone lies a single base off, so this may be a read error. The chain joins TRBV2 to TRBJ1-2, with 8 nucleotides matching TRBD1. Trimming removed 3 bases from V and 5 bases from J; junction bases left unmatched: 5. The CDR3 has 14 residues. Germline V gene sequence: CDR1 SNHLY, CDR2 FYNNEI. CDR3 DNA sequence: TGTGCCAGCAGTGAGGTGGGACAGGATTATGGCTACACCTTC. This gives the protein CASSEVGQDYGYTF.

This clonotype was found many times. This sequence joins TRBV3-1 and TRBJ1-2, with D hard to call. Germline CDR1 is LGHDT and CDR2 is YNNKEL (reference sequence). The CDR3 sequence is 11 residues long. The V and J ends lost 1 base and 7 bases respectively, with 4 bases between them. CDR3 amino acids: CASSQVGGYTF. As DNA, the CDR3 is TGTGCCAGCAGCCAAGTGGGTGGCTACACCTTC.

This clonotype appeared many times. V usage is TRBV4-1 and J usage is TRBJ2-7; 7 bases align to TRBD2. V dropped 0 bases and J dropped 4; count of bases not matched to a gene: 6. Per germline, CDR1 MGHRA and CDR2 YSYEKL. CDR3 length: 15 residues. In nucleotides, the CDR3 is TGCGCCAGCAGCCAAGATCTTTGGGAGGGTTACGAGCAGTACTTC. This translates into CASSQDLWEGYEQYF.

This clonotype was counted ten times or more. The V call is TRBV11-3, the J call TRBJ2-1, with 9 bases identical to TRBD2. The V gene end was trimmed by 6 bases and the J gene end by 11 bases; junction bases not matched to a gene: 8. The CDR3 sequence is 13 residues long. Germline values: CDR1 SGHNT, CDR2 YENEEA. This CDR3 reads CASRSTSGWKQFF. In DNA form, the CDR3 reads TGTGCCAGCAGGAGTACTAGCGGGTGGAAGCAGTTCTTC.

The rearrangement joins TRBV19 to TRBJ1-2; D is undetermined. Trimming shortened V by 3 bases and J by 2 bases, and 10 bases separated the two germline ends. Germline-derived CDR1 and CDR2 are LNHDA and SQIVND (reference sequence). The CDR3 spans 14 residues. The CDR3 reads CASSIPITNYGYTF. The CDR3 coding sequence is TGTGCCAGTAGTATCCCAATTACGAACTATGGCTACACCTTC.

This clonotype has a count of ten or more. The chain joins TRBV29-1 to TRBJ2-5; 7 positions agree with TRBD2. The trim removed 4 bases at V and 4 bases at J, leaving 9 bases unmatched. This CDR3 spans 14 amino acids. Germline V gene lookup returns CDR1 SQVTM and CDR2 ANQGSEA. The CDR3 region is CSVGQPGLRETQYF. The CDR3 DNA reads as TGCAGCGTTGGCCAACCGGGACTAAGAGAGACCCAGTACTTC.

This clonotype was seen more than once but under ten times. The chain has TRBV6-2 or TRBV6-3 and TRBJ1-5; D is unclear. The V end lost 6 bases, the J end lost 0 bases, and 9 bases lay between the germline ends. CDR1 is MNHEY and CDR2 is SVGEGT in the germline V gene. The CDR3 sequence is 14 residues long. The CDR3 is CASRGQPSNQPQHF. The CDR3 DNA reads as TGTGCCAGCAGGGGCCAGCCTAGCAATCAGCCCCAGCATTTT.

This clonotype was counted only a few times. The chain links TRBV5-6 to TRBJ1-3; 7 bases match TRBD1. This CDR3 is 18 amino acids long. Trimming took 3 bases from V and 2 from J; bases not matched to a gene: 14. The germline gives CDR1 SGHDT, CDR2 YYEEEE. This CDR3 reads CASSSLGTARETGNTIYF. Here the CDR3 DNA reads TGTGCCAGCAGCTCGCTAGGGACAGCTCGAGAGACTGGAAACACCATATATTTT.

This clonotype was counted many times. The rearrangement links TRBV12-3 or TRBV12-4 to TRBJ2-7; D possibly uses TRBD1 or TRBD2 (5 bases each). Trimming took off 3 bases at V and 2 bases at J, with 14 bases between the two ends. The CDR3 totals 15 residues. The CDR3: CASSLVPGQTYEQYF. In DNA, the CDR3 is TGTGCCAGCAGTTTGGTCCCGGGGCAGACCTACGAGCAGTACTTC.

There are a few counts of this clonotype. This could be a read error, since a much larger clone is one nucleotide away. The rearrangement uses TRBV27 and TRBJ2-7, with 10 positions matching TRBD2. Per germline, CDR1 MNHEY and CDR2 SMNVEV (reference sequence). The CDR3 consists of 15 residues. DNA of the CDR3: TGTGCCGGCAGTTTACTAGCGGGATTACTGCGCGAGCAGTACTTC. Translated, it gives CAGSLLAGLLREQYF.

Ten or more counts support this clonotype. The chain uses TRBV6-1 and TRBJ2-7; maybe TRBD2 (6 bases). Trimming shortened V by 0 bases and J by 7 bases, and 16 bases separated the two germline ends. CDR1 and CDR2 from the germline V gene are MNHNS and SASEGT. The CDR3 length is 15 residues. In nucleotides, the CDR3 is TGTGCCAGCAGTGAAGCGGGCCAGGGAGGTTTAGAGCAGTACTTC. This gives the protein CASSEAGQGGLEQYF.

The V gene is TRBV10-2, the J gene TRBJ2-3, with 13 bases lining up with TRBD2. Germline V gene lookup returns CDR1 WSHSY and CDR2 SAAADI. Germline trimming cut 7 bases from V and 5 bases from J; bases unmatched to any gene: 12. The CDR3 sequence is 17 residues long. The CDR3 is CASKYTIGLAGVDTQYF. CDR3 in DNA: TGCGCCAGCAAGTATACAATAGGACTAGCGGGAGTAGATACGCAGTATTTT.

At least ten counts were recorded for this clonotype. V usage is TRBV24-1 and J usage is TRBJ1-2; D may be TRBD1 (6 bases). The CDR3 extends over 15 amino acids. The V end lost 2 bases, the J end lost 4 bases, and 13 bases lay between the germline ends. Germline CDR1 and CDR2: KGHDR and SFDVKD. This CDR3 is CATSDYGTPFYGYTF. The CDR3 bases are TGTGCCACCAGTGATTACGGGACACCCTTCTATGGCTACACCTTC.

This clonotype was observed a single time. As DNA, the CDR3 is TGTGCCAGCAGCTCTCGACTAGCGGGAGGCACCGGGGAGCTGTTTTTT. It encodes CASSSRLAGGTGELFF. This sequence joins TRBV7-3 and TRBJ2-2, with 13 bases aligning to TRBD2. The CDR3 extends over 16 amino acids. Germline assignment: CDR1 SGHTA and CDR2 FQGTGA. Germline trimming cut 4 bases from V and 4 bases from J; bases unmatched to any gene: 3.

The V call is TRBV9, the J call TRBJ2-1; D unclear. Deletions cut 2 bases from V and 4 bases from J, with 10 bases between. The CDR3 is made up of 14 amino acids. Germline values: CDR1 SGDLS, CDR2 YYNGEE. CDR3 sequence: CASSVEARYNEQFF. CDR3 bases: TGTGCCAGCAGCGTTGAAGCGAGGTACAATGAGCAGTTCTTC.

This rearrangement joins TRBV18 to TRBJ2-5; unclear D gene. CDR1 is KGHSH and CDR2 is LQKENI in the germline V gene. CDR3 length equals 14 residues. The V gene lost 6 bases and the J gene lost 10 bases, with 21 bases spanning the gap. DNA of the CDR3: TGTGCCAGCTCCCAAACGGACGGTGGGAATGGCCAGTACTTC. Translating gives CASSQTDGGNGQYF.

There are a few counts of this clonotype. The chain carries TRBV7-2 and TRBJ2-7, with D perhaps TRBD2 (5 bases). The germline gives CDR1 SGHTA, CDR2 FQGNSA. V was trimmed by 5 bases and J by 2 bases, leaving 16 bases between them. The CDR3 extends over 15 amino acids. CDR3 bases: TGTGCCAGCAGCCACACCTCCAGCGGTACCTACGAGCAGTACTTC. Residues: CASSHTSSGTYEQYF.

This chain links TRBV7-9 with TRBJ2-3; 10 bases agree with TRBD1. Germline CDR1 and CDR2: SEHNR and FQNEAQ (reference sequence). This CDR3 contains 13 residues. V gave up 8 bases and J gave up 9 bases; unmatched junction bases: 8. The chain's CDR3 is CASGGTGAITQYF. CDR3 DNA sequence: TGTGCCAGCGGTGGGACAGGGGCCATCACGCAGTATTTT. Combining the CDR3 with reference TRBV7-9 and TRBJ2-3 gives the whole variable domain DTGVSQNPRHKITKRGQNVTFRCDPISEHNRLYWYRQTLGQGPEFLTYFQNEAQLEKSRLLSDRFSAERPKGSFSTLEIQRTEQGDSAMYLCASGGTGAITQYFGPGTRLTVL.

About this clonotype: This may come from a read error, since a much larger clone is one base off. This chain joins TRBV10-3 and TRBJ2-4; D unresolved. This CDR3 is built from 16 residues. V lost 3 bases and J 13 bases, leaving 25 bases between the germline ends. Germline lookup yields CDR1 ENHRY and CDR2 SYGVKD. CDR3 sequence reads: CAISDPPRSAHNEQYF. CDR3 nucleotides: TGTGCCATCAGTGACCCGCCCAGGTCGGCCCACAATGAGCAGTACTTC.